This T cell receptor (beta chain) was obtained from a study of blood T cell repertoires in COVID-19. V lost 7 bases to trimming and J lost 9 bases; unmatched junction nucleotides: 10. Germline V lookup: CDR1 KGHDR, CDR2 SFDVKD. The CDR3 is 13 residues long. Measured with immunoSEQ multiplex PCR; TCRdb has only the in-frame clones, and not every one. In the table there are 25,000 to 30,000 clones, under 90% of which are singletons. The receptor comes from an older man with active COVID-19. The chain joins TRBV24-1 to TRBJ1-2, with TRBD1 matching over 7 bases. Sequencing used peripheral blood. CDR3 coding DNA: TGTGCCACCAGCGGGAGGGGGCTCATTTGCTACACCTTC. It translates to CATSGRGLICYTF.